These 15 T cell receptor beta chains came from one sample sequenced in a study of T cell responses to AZD1222 COVID-19 vaccine. Clones were sequenced by immunoSEQ multiplex PCR, and TCRdb holds only the in-frame ones, with some missing. The data show around 120,000 clones, about 90% seen once. This specimen was peripheral blood, taken on day 0 of AZD1222 vaccination. The receptors were gathered from an adult in good health.

This clone is a singleton in its sample. This chain links TRBV19 with TRBJ1-2; D gene unclear. CDR1 is LNHDA, CDR2 SQIVND, per germline (reference sequence). CDR3 length: 13 residues. V gave up 7 bases and J gave up 8 bases, with 17 bases separating them. CDR3 nucleotides: TGTGCCAGTAAATACGGGGTGACGGGAGGCTACACCTTC. It translates to CASKYGVTGGYTF.

The chain is built from TRBV2 and TRBJ2-6, with D hard to call. Trimming cost V 6 bases and J 1 base, with 4 bases left between them. Germline CDR1 is SNHLY and CDR2 is FYNNEI. This CDR3 is built from 13 residues. The DNA of the CDR3 is TGTGCCAGCAGGTCTTCTGGGGCCAACGTCCTGACTTTC. Its protein is CASRSSGANVLTF.

The genes are TRBV7-2 and TRBJ2-5, with D possibly matching TRBD2 (5 bases). The CDR3 has 14 amino acids. V was trimmed by 4 bases and J by 1 base, leaving 10 bases between them. Germline V gene lookup returns CDR1 SGHTA and CDR2 FQGNSA. CDR3 sequence reads: CASSSDSVQETQYF. The CDR3 nucleotides are TGTGCCAGCAGCTCGGACTCGGTCCAAGAGACCCAGTACTTC.

This clone was seen only once. The V call is TRBV9, the J call TRBJ2-1; no clear D. CDR1 is SGDLS, CDR2 YYNGEE, per germline. This CDR3 is 13 amino acids long. Trimming took 0 bases from V and 1 from J, leaving 2 bases between them. In DNA form, the CDR3 reads TGTGCCAGCAGCGTAGCTTCCTACAATGAGCAGTTCTTC. Protein product: CASSVASYNEQFF.

This chain uses TRBV7-2 with TRBJ2-7; D is possibly TRBD1 (5 bases). The V and J ends lost 2 bases and 0 bases respectively, with 11 bases between them. The CDR3 runs 15 residues. Germline V CDR1 and CDR2: SGHTA, FQGNSA. The CDR3, as DNA: TGTGCCAGCAGCTTACAGGGCGGCCTCTCCTACGAGCAGTACTTC. Amino acid sequence: CASSLQGGLSYEQYF.

CDR3 nucleotide sequence: TGCGCCAGCAGCTTTTGGACGGCCGACAGGGGGGAAAAACTGTTTTTT. Protein sequence: CASSFWTADRGEKLFF. The chain is built from TRBV5-1 and TRBJ1-4; TRBD1 matches 9 bases. This CDR3 has 16 amino acids. V lost 2 bases and J lost 8; bases outside the gene matches: 10. CDR1 is SGHRS and CDR2 is YFSETQ in the germline V gene.

V usage is TRBV3-1 (or the pseudogene TRBV3-2) and J usage is TRBJ2-7; D remains unclear. Germline values: CDR1 LGHDT, CDR2 YNNKEL (reference sequence). V was clipped by 1 base and J by 9 bases, with 13 bases between them. The CDR3 runs 13 residues. CDR3 in amino acids: CASSQVRDTRQYF. DNA for the CDR3: TGTGCCAGCAGCCAAGTACGTGATACAAGGCAGTACTTC.

The chain carries TRBV4-1 and TRBJ1-2, with TRBD1 matching 9 bases. CDR3 length: 17 residues. CDR1 is MGHRA and CDR2 is YSYEKL in the germline V gene. Unmatched junction bases numbered 14, after V lost 1 base and J lost 8 bases. The CDR3 DNA sequence: TGCGCCAGCAGCCAAGCGGTGTCTGGACAGGGGATTGGGGGCTACACCTTC. Translation gives CASSQAVSGQGIGGYTF.

The rearrangement joins TRBV28 to TRBJ1-5; D is possibly TRBD1 (6 bases). In germline, CDR1 is MDHEN, CDR2 SYDVKM. Trimming shortened V by 6 bases and J by 3 bases, and 12 bases separated the two germline ends. CDR3 length: 14 residues. The CDR3 is CASRGGGFNQPQHF. The CDR3 DNA reads TGTGCCAGCAGAGGGGGGGGGTTCAATCAGCCCCAGCATTTT. Based on the CDR3 plus reference TRBV28 and TRBJ1-5, the full variable domain is DVKVTQSSRYLVKRTGEKVFLECVQDMDHENMFWYRQDPGLGLRLIYFSYDVKMKEKGDIPEGYSVSREKKERFSLILESASTNQTSMYLCASRGGGFNQPQHFGDGTRLSIL.

The rearrangement links TRBV28 to TRBJ2-5; D remains unclear. There are 14 residues in the CDR3. The V end lost 5 bases, the J end lost 1 base, and 11 bases lay between the germline ends. Per the germline V gene, CDR1 is MDHEN and CDR2 is SYDVKM. As DNA, the CDR3 is TGTGCCAGCAGTCAAACTCAGTTCCAAGAGACCCAGTACTTC. This translates into CASSQTQFQETQYF.

The V call is TRBV6-5, the J call TRBJ1-2; TRBD1 might be the D (6 bases). Germline CDR1 is MNHEY and CDR2 is SVGAGI. The CDR3 has 14 residues. V lost 5 bases, J lost 2 bases, and 12 bases lay in between. CDR3 DNA sequence: TGTGCCAGCAGTACCGACAGGATCAACTATGGCTACACCTTC. Protein product: CASSTDRINYGYTF.

The chain has TRBV6-5 and TRBJ2-7, with a tentative D call TRBD2 (6 bases). This CDR3 has 13 residues. Between the trimmed V and J ends, which lost 6 bases and 5 bases, there was a span of 14 bases. Germline V CDR1 and CDR2: MNHEY, SVGAGI. The CDR3 DNA reads TGTGCCAGCAGCGGGGGAGGCGTCCACGAGCAGTACTTC. Amino acid sequence: CASSGGGVHEQYF.

The chain combines TRBV29-1 with TRBJ1-3; D is undetermined. CDR1 and CDR2 (germline): SQVTM, ANQGSEA. V was clipped by 0 bases and J by 0 bases, with 18 bases between them. The CDR3 runs 18 residues. CDR3 sequence: CSVEDLQRPEGSGNTIYF. CDR3 in DNA: TGCAGCGTTGAAGATCTTCAACGCCCTGAGGGCTCTGGAAACACCATATATTTT. Based on the CDR3 plus reference TRBV29-1 and TRBJ1-3, the full variable domain is SAVISQKPSRDICQRGTSLTIQCQVDSQVTMMFWYRQQPGQSLTLIATANQGSEATYESGFVIDKFPISRPNLTFSTLTVSNMSPEDSSIYLCSVEDLQRPEGSGNTIYFGEGSWLTVV.

This chain joins TRBV6-4 and TRBJ2-1, with TRBD2 matching over 9 bases. This CDR3 has 18 amino acids. Looked up from germline, CDR1 is MRHNA and CDR2 is SNTAGT. J gave up 2 bases and V 2 bases, and 10 bases lay outside the gene matches. CDR3 sequence: CASSDRLAANITYNEQFF. The CDR3 DNA reads TGTGCCAGCAGTGACCGACTAGCGGCGAACATAACCTACAATGAGCAGTTCTTC.

The genes are TRBV19 and TRBJ1-1; maybe TRBD1 (5 bases). Trimming took 2 bases from V and 0 from J, leaving 10 bases between them. CDR3 length: 15 amino acids. Germline lookup yields CDR1 LNHDA and CDR2 SQIVND (reference sequence). The CDR3 loop reads CASSIRVGVNTEAFF. CDR3 in DNA: TGTGCCAGTAGTATACGCGTAGGGGTGAACACTGAAGCTTTCTTT.